This T cell receptor beta chain was documented in a study of blood T cell repertoires in COVID-19. Overall study: Collection of acute and convalescent COVID-19 samples took place in the United States, Italy and Spain. Sample material is recorded as cDNA or gDNA derived from T cells, B-cell-depleted T cells, or PBMCs.

In germline, CDR1 is MDHEN, CDR2 SYDVKM. The CDR3 consists of 15 residues. V lost 7 bases, J lost 2 bases, and 18 bases lay in between. Per the original data handling: Nucleated cell counts were estimated from reference gene primer amplification. TCRdb keeps only in-frame clones here, not all; method: immunoSEQ multiplex PCR. That table supplies the V and J calls and clone size; D and trimming were determined from the DNA. The data show 100,000 to 150,000 clones, over 60% seen once. The sample taken for sequencing was peripheral blood. V usage is TRBV28 and J usage is TRBJ2-7; weak D call: TRBD1 (6 bases). This TCR was sampled from a man in his forties or fifties with active or convalescent COVID-19. The CDR3 sequence: CASTPPQGDTYEQYF. CDR3 in DNA: TGTGCCAGCACCCCCCCACAGGGAGATACCTACGAGCAGTACTTC. Variable domain in full (rest from reference TRBV28 and TRBJ2-7): DVKVTQSSRYLVKRTGEKVFLECVQDMDHENMFWYRQDPGLGLRLIYFSYDVKMKEKGDIPEGYSVSREKKERFSLILESASTNQTSMYLCASTPPQGDTYEQYFGPGTRLTVT.